This TCR beta chain was profiled in a study of T cell responses to AZD1222 COVID-19 vaccine. The ends were cut back, 4 bases at V and 1 base at J, with 9 bases in the middle. Germline V lookup: CDR1 SGHRS, CDR2 YFSETQ. The CDR3 extends over 13 amino acids. The protocol was immunoSEQ multiplex PCR, while the TCRdb copy is restricted to in-frame clones and leaves out a portion. The sample has about 140,000 clones; approximately 90% are singletons. The TCR originated in an adult in good health. The input for sequencing was peripheral blood, taken on day 0 of AZD1222 vaccination. The chain carries TRBV5-1 and TRBJ2-7, with D maybe TRBD2 (5 bases). The CDR3 DNA sequence: TGCGCCAGCAGCCTAGCTCCTTCCTACGAGCAGTACTTC. It translates to CASSLAPSYEQYF.